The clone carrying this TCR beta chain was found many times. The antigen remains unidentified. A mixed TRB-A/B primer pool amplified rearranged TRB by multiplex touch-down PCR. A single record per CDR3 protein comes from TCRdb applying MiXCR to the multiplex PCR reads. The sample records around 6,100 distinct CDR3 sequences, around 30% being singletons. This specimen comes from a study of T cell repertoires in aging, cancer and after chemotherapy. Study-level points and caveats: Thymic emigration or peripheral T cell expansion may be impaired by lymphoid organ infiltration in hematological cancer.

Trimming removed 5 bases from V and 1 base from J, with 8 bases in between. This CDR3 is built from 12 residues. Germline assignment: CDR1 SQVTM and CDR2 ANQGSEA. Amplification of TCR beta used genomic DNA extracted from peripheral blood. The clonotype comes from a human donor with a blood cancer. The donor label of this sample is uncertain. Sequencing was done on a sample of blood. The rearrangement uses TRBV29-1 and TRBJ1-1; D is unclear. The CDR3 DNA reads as TGCAGCGTTCGGCTTACGAACACTGAAGCTTTCTTT. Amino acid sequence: CSVRLTNTEAFF. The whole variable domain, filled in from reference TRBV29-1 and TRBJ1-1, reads SAVISQKPSRDICQRGTSLTIQCQVDSQVTMMFWYRQQPGQSLTLIATANQGSEATYESGFVIDKFPISRPNLTFSTLTVSNMSPEDSSIYLCSVRLTNTEAFFGQGTRLTVV.